This T cell receptor (beta chain) came from a study of cytomegalovirus exposure and HLA in healthy donors. Notes on the study in general: The authors listed approximately 160 TCR beta chains as cytomegalovirus-associated. First-cohort TCR clusters tended to co-occur in the 120 or so validation repertoires, a later analysis found. For most TCR sequences rarity was the rule, although some public TCRs occurred in many donors. In vitro, three CMV-associated chains proved specific for CMV antigens.

The table came from immunoSEQ multiplex PCR; TCRdb's copy has only in-frame clones and leaves some out. Here the sample spans about 90,000 clones, 80% to 85% being singletons. The germline gives CDR1 LNHDA, CDR2 SQIVND (reference sequence). The CDR3 totals 15 residues. The trim removed 11 bases at V and 4 bases at J, leaving 11 bases unmatched. This clone was seen only once. The antigen is unknown. Input material: PBMCs. The chain couples TRBV19 to TRBJ1-2, with 12 bases aligning to TRBD1. This sequence originates from a woman aged 18-29 years in good health and CMV-seropositive. The CDR3 loop is CAVGQGAGGAYGYTF. CDR3 DNA: TGTGCCGTGGGACAGGGGGCGGGAGGCGCCTATGGCTACACCTTC.